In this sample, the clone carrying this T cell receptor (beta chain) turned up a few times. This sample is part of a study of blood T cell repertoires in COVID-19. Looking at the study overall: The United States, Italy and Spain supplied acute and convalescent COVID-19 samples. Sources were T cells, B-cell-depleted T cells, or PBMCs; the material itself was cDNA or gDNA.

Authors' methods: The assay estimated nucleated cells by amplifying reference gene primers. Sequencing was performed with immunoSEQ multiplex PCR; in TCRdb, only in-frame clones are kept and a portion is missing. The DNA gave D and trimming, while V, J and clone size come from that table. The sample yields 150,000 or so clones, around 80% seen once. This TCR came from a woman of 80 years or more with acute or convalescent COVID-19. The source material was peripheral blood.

DNA of the CDR3: TGCGCCAGCAGCCAAGAGTCGGGGACTAGCATTTCAGATACGCAGTATTTT. Its protein product is CASSQESGTSISDTQYF. J is TRBJ2-3 and V is TRBV4-1, with 9 bases identical to TRBD2. This CDR3 spans 17 amino acids. CDR1 is MGHRA and CDR2 is YSYEKL in the germline V gene. The V gene end was trimmed by 0 bases and the J gene end by 4 bases; junction bases not matched to a gene: 8.